The 19 T cell receptor beta chains below were found in one sample sequenced in a study of blood T cell repertoires in COVID-19. Libraries were prepared by immunoSEQ multiplex PCR; TCRdb keeps only in-frame clonotypes and omits some of them. The table shows roughly 350,000 clones, with 87% occurring only once. Sequences were obtained from peripheral blood. These receptors originate from a woman in her forties or fifties with COVID-19, enrolled during active disease.

The rearrangement joins TRBV11-2 to TRBJ1-2; 7 nucleotides match TRBD1. V was clipped by 5 bases and J by 10 bases; unmatched bases: 13. Germline V CDR1 and CDR2: SGHAT, FQNNGV. The CDR3 contains 14 residues. The chain's CDR3 is CASSPGRGERVYTF. The CDR3, as DNA: TGTGCCAGCAGCCCTGGCAGGGGGGAAAGAGTCTACACCTTC.

V and J are TRBV19 and TRBJ2-7; perhaps TRBD2 as D (7 bases). The V gene lost 2 bases and the J gene lost 3 bases, with 23 bases spanning the gap. Germline V gene lookup returns CDR1 LNHDA and CDR2 SQIVND (reference sequence). This CDR3 is built from 18 residues. Here the CDR3 reads CASSISLFGREGDYEQYF. CDR3 nucleotides: TGTGCCAGTAGTATATCTTTATTTGGGAGGGAGGGGGACTACGAGCAGTACTTC.

This clone was seen just once. The chain has TRBV24-1 and TRBJ2-7, with D unresolved. Trimming left V 4 bases short and J 7 bases short, with 10 bases between. The CDR3 spans 12 residues. Germline CDR1 reads KGHDR; CDR2 reads SFDVKD. The CDR3 protein is CATSDQRGEQYF. DNA of the CDR3: TGTGCCACCAGTGACCAACGAGGTGAGCAGTACTTC.

The chain links TRBV4-3 to TRBJ1-6, with D uncertain. The CDR3 covers 17 residues. CDR1 is LGHNA, CDR2 YSLEER, per germline. Trimming shortened V by 0 bases and J by 11 bases, and 20 bases separated the two germline ends. The CDR3 spells CASSQDFRNSGITPLHF. DNA for the CDR3: TGCGCCAGCAGCCAAGATTTTCGGAACAGTGGAATAACACCCCTCCACTTT.

The gene calls are TRBV5-4 and TRBJ2-3; 7 nucleotides match TRBD2. Germline V lookup: CDR1 SGHNT, CDR2 YYREEE (reference sequence). J lost 4 bases, V lost 2 bases, and 4 bases had no gene match. This CDR3 comprises 14 residues. The CDR3: CASSLGLGSDTQYF. As DNA, the CDR3 is TGTGCCAGCAGCTTAGGACTAGGATCAGATACGCAGTATTTT.

The rearrangement uses TRBV28 and TRBJ1-3; 8 positions match TRBD1. The V gene's germline CDR1 is MDHEN and CDR2 SYDVKM. V was clipped by 4 bases and J by 0 bases; unmatched bases: 5. This CDR3 region has 16 residues. This chain's CDR3 is CASSWDRTFSGNTIYF. Written as DNA, the CDR3 is TGTGCCAGCAGTTGGGACAGGACCTTCTCTGGAAACACCATATATTTT.

This rearrangement joins TRBV18 to TRBJ1-1, with D possibly being TRBD1 (6 bases). CDR3 length equals 17 residues. Germline V gives CDR1 KGHSH, CDR2 LQKENI. V dropped 0 bases and J dropped 0 bases, with 14 bases sitting between them. In DNA form, the CDR3 reads TGTGCCAGCTCACCACCGGGGGCAGGGCATTTGAACACTGAAGCTTTCTTT. The encoded protein is CASSPPGAGHLNTEAFF.

This clone was seen once. V is TRBV11-2 and J is TRBJ2-5; 7 positions agree with TRBD1. The CDR3 is made up of 15 amino acids. The V segment lost 6 bases and the J segment 6 bases; nucleotides outside the gene matches: 13. The germline gives CDR1 SGHAT, CDR2 FQNNGV. CDR3 in DNA: TGTGCCAGCAGGAAAGAGACACAGGGGATCAAGACCCAGTACTTC. This gives the protein CASRKETQGIKTQYF.

In the case of this clone: Relative to the germline gene, one junction end is altered; a read error may explain this. The V call is TRBV18, the J call TRBJ1-1, with a possible D match to TRBD1 (6 bases). There are 16 residues in the CDR3. From germline, CDR1 is KGHSH and CDR2 LQKENI. The CDR3 DNA is TGTGCCAGCTCACCAAATACAGGGCAGGGGAACTCTGAAGCTTTCTTT. Amino acids: CASSPNTGQGNSEAFF.

The chain has TRBV7-6 and TRBJ2-1, with TRBD2 matching 12 bases. This CDR3 spans 15 amino acids. In germline, CDR1 is SGHVS, CDR2 FNYEAQ. Losses at the gene ends were 4 bases for V and 7 bases for J; bases not matched to a gene: 5. In nucleotides, the CDR3 is TGTGCCAGCAGCTCACTAGCGGGAGGATTTAATGAGCAGTTCTTC. Its translation: CASSSLAGGFNEQFF.

CDR3 amino acids: CASSPTDRVYEQYF. In DNA, the CDR3 is TGTGCCAGCAGTCCGACGGACAGAGTCTACGAGCAGTACTTC. The rearrangement links TRBV27 to TRBJ2-7; perhaps TRBD1 as D (6 bases). Germline V gene data show CDR1 as MNHEY and CDR2 as SMNVEV (reference sequence). The germline V and J ends were trimmed by 5 bases and 3 bases, with 14 bases remaining between them. CDR3 length: 14 residues.

This clone has just a few counts. DNA of the CDR3: TGTGCCAGCAGCGAACTAGCTGGCACAGATACGCAGTATTTT. Amino acids: CASSELAGTDTQYF. V gene TRBV9 combines with J gene TRBJ2-3; weak D call: TRBD2 (6 bases). CDR1 and CDR2 from the germline V gene are SGDLS and YYNGEE. The CDR3 has 14 amino acids. The V end was cut by 3 bases, the J end by 1 base, with 9 bases between.

This clone was seen a handful of times. The rearrangement links TRBV29-1 to TRBJ2-2, with no clear D. In germline, CDR1 is SQVTM, CDR2 ANQGSEA. Trimming cost V 4 bases and J 5 bases, with 8 bases left between them. The CDR3 sequence is 12 residues long. The DNA of the CDR3 is TGCAGCGTTGCGGGTACGACCGGGGAGCTGTTTTTT. Residues: CSVAGTTGELFF.

The V and J genes are TRBV29-1 and TRBJ2-3; no reliable D call. Germline loops: CDR1 SQVTM, CDR2 ANQGSEA. V lost 4 bases and J lost 2, with 10 bases in between. CDR3 length: 13 residues. Here the CDR3 DNA reads TGCAGCGTTGCTAGACCTCCCACAGATACGCAGTATTTT. Translation: CSVARPPTDTQYF.

Turning to this clone: Distinct nucleotide sequences in the sample also encode this CDR3. V usage is TRBV6-5 and J usage is TRBJ1-1, with D perhaps matching TRBD1 (6 bases). The germline V gene has CDR1 MNHEY and CDR2 SVGAGI. V was shortened by 6 bases and J by 1 base, with 9 bases between the two germline ends. This CDR3 region has 13 residues. The CDR3: CASSRGSNTEAFF. The CDR3 bases are TGTGCCAGCAGCAGGGGCTCGAACACTGAAGCTTTCTTT.

V usage is TRBV29-1 and J usage is TRBJ1-1; maybe TRBD1 (6 bases). From germline, CDR1 is SQVTM and CDR2 ANQGSEA. Trimming took 4 bases from V and 6 from J, leaving 9 bases between them. This CDR3 is 11 amino acids long. In DNA form, the CDR3 reads TGCAGCGTTGCACAGGGACCTGAAGCTTTCTTT. This translates into CSVAQGPEAFF.

The chain links TRBV7-2 to TRBJ2-7; 7 positions match TRBD2. The ends lost 4 bases at V and 5 bases at J; junction bases unmatched: 8. This CDR3 has 14 amino acids. Germline CDR1 reads SGHTA; CDR2 reads FQGNSA. CDR3 sequence reads: CASSSKAGVHEQYF. DNA for the CDR3: TGTGCCAGCAGCTCTAAGGCGGGAGTCCACGAGCAGTACTTC.

The V and J genes are TRBV7-9 and TRBJ2-2; weak D call: TRBD1 (5 bases). Per germline, CDR1 SEHNR and CDR2 FQNEAQ (reference sequence). The CDR3 totals 14 residues. V was pared by 3 bases and J by 6 bases, with 11 bases between. This CDR3 reads CASSFRQTSGELFF. The CDR3 nucleotides read TGTGCCAGCAGCTTTCGACAGACTTCCGGGGAGCTGTTTTTT.

The table lists this clone with a count of one. This chain uses TRBV7-2 with TRBJ2-5, with 7 bases fitting TRBD1. The germline CDR1 and CDR2 sequences are SGHTA and FQGNSA. V was clipped by 5 bases and J by 3 bases; unmatched bases: 12. The CDR3 covers 16 residues. This CDR3 reads CASSQTGDIQKETQYF. CDR3 coding DNA: TGTGCCAGCAGCCAAACAGGGGACATTCAAAAAGAGACCCAGTACTTC.